The sequence of this T cell receptor (beta chain) was determined in a study of blood T cells in healthy people across ages. With a J-beta primer mix and a sample-barcoded 5' primer, a second PCR ran 7 to 11 cycles. A template-switch adaptor containing 12 random nucleotides labeled each cDNA molecule. TCRdb re-called the 5' RACE reads with MiXCR, one entry per CDR3 protein. The data hold over 950,000 distinct CDR3 sequences, with just over 50% observed a single time. In germline, CDR1 is SGHRS, CDR2 YFSETQ. Trimming left V 0 bases short and J 0 bases short, with 7 bases between. This CDR3 is built from 15 residues.

The specimen was blood. This clonotype originated in a woman between 55 and 75 years old in good health. The chain employs TRBV5-1 and TRBJ2-1; no clear D. The CDR3 coding sequence is TGCGCCAGCAGCTTGGCGATCAGCTCCTACAATGAGCAGTTCTTC. Protein sequence: CASSLAISSYNEQFF.